The 22 T cell receptor beta chains reported below all come from one sample, sequenced in a study of CD8 T cells in Susac syndrome. Random hexamers served to reverse transcribe about 0.5 to 1 ug RNA. TCRdb recomputed calls from the immunoSEQ multiplex PCR reads with MiXCR, one row per CDR3 protein. The table lists 330,000 or so distinct CDR3 sequences, 65% to 90% of them singletons. The sample comprised CD8+ T cells from PBMCs. The receptors stem from a human donor with multiple sclerosis.

The J gene is TRBJ2-4, the V gene TRBV15; TRBD1 might be the D (6 bases). V lost 0 bases to trimming and J lost 2 bases, with 8 bases between them. The CDR3 length is 15 residues. Germline assignment: CDR1 LNHNV and CDR2 YYDKDF (reference sequence). CDR3 protein: CATSRDRGTKNIQYF. For the CDR3, the DNA is TGTGCCACCAGCAGAGATAGGGGGACCAAAAACATTCAGTACTTC.

The CDR3, as DNA: TGTGCCAGCAGTTCGCAGGGGTGGCAAGAGACCCAGTACTTC. It encodes CASSSQGWQETQYF. The V and J genes are TRBV12-3 or TRBV12-4 and TRBJ2-5; D may be TRBD1 (6 bases). The length of the CDR3 is 14 residues. Trimming took off 4 bases at V and 2 bases at J, with 11 bases between the two ends.

V is TRBV27 and J is TRBJ1-5, with D hard to call. The CDR3 runs 14 residues. CDR1 MNHEY and CDR2 SMNVEV come from the germline V gene (reference sequence). The V gene lost 2 bases and the J gene lost 1 base, with 6 bases spanning the gap. CDR3 sequence (DNA): TGTGCCAGCAGTTTAGGGATGAGCAATCAGCCCCAGCATTTT. The encoded protein is CASSLGMSNQPQHF.

J is TRBJ1-1 and V is TRBV21-1; the tabulated D call, TRBD1, remains unverified against the DNA. TRBV21-1 is annotated as a pseudogene. CDR3 length: 19 amino acids. The CDR3, as DNA: TGTGCCAGCAGCAATCTCGGGACAGGAGACTCCCCGGTCTACACTGAAGCTTTCTTT. Translation: CASSNLGTGDSPVYTEAFF.

This clonotype has only one observation. The rearrangement links TRBV11-2 to TRBJ1-2; TRBD1 matches at 8 bases. Losses at the gene ends were 5 bases for V and 3 bases for J; bases not matched to a gene: 2. Germline-derived CDR1 and CDR2 are SGHAT and FQNNGV. The CDR3 sequence is 13 residues long. As DNA, the CDR3 is TGTGCCAGCAGCCCGGGACAGGACTATGGCTACACCTTC. This gives the protein CASSPGQDYGYTF.

The genes are TRBV7-6 and TRBJ2-7; possibly TRBD2 for D (7 bases). The germline gives CDR1 SGHVS, CDR2 FNYEAQ. This CDR3 is built from 13 residues. Trimming cost V 3 bases and J 5 bases, with 11 bases left between them. The CDR3 sequence: CASSFGGLNEQYF. CDR3 DNA: TGTGCCAGCAGCTTCGGGGGGCTCAACGAGCAGTACTTC.

With respect to this clonotype: One end of the junction fails to match germline, which may point to a read error. The rearrangement links TRBV27 to TRBJ1-1; D possibly corresponds to TRBD1 (5 bases). Germline lookup yields CDR1 MNHEY and CDR2 SMNVEV (reference sequence). The CDR3 runs 14 residues. CDR3 region: CASSLSGGVTEAFF. Written as DNA, the CDR3 is TGTGCCAGCAGTCTATCGGGGGGAGTCACTGAAGCTTTCTTT.

The gene calls are TRBV27 and TRBJ2-5; either TRBD1 or TRBD2 may supply D (5 bases each). The CDR3 sequence is 15 residues long. Trimming took off 2 bases at V and 4 bases at J, with 14 bases between the two ends. CDR1 is MNHEY, CDR2 SMNVEV, per germline (reference sequence). In DNA form, the CDR3 reads TGTGCCAGCAGTTTAGGGCCGCGAGGGGTAGAGACCCAGTACTTC. This gives the protein CASSLGPRGVETQYF.

This clonotype appeared a few times. This rearrangement joins TRBV7-2 to TRBJ1-5, with D possibly TRBD1 on 6 matching bases. Germline CDR1 reads SGHTA; CDR2 reads FQGNSA. Trimming cost V 1 base and J 6 bases, with 16 bases left between them. This CDR3 contains 16 residues. As DNA, the CDR3 is TGTGCCAGCAGCTTAGAATCGGTATGGGGGCGTCAGCCCCAGCATTTT. As protein: CASSLESVWGRQPQHF.

This chain joins TRBV5-6 and TRBJ2-1; either TRBD1 or TRBD2 may supply D (5 bases each). The V gene's germline CDR1 is SGHDT and CDR2 YYEEEE. The length of the CDR3 is 14 residues. The V end was cut by 4 bases, the J end by 9 bases, with 17 bases between. The CDR3 coding sequence is TGTGCCAGCAGCGGGGGTCTTCTTGGGGGTGAGCAGTTCTTC. Residues: CASSGGLLGGEQFF.

V and J are TRBV27 and TRBJ1-3, with 8 bases fitting TRBD1. Trimming removed 4 bases from V and 0 bases from J; junction bases left unmatched: 5. The CDR3 contains 16 residues. Germline assignment: CDR1 MNHEY and CDR2 SMNVEV (reference sequence). CDR3 nucleotides: TGTGCCAGCAGTTCCACAGGGGGAATCTCTGGAAACACCATATATTTT. This gives the protein CASSSTGGISGNTIYF.

The rearrangement uses TRBV7-2 and TRBJ2-7, with TRBD2 as a possible D gene (6 bases). The ends were cut back, 5 bases at V and 6 bases at J, with 14 bases in the middle. This CDR3 comprises 13 residues. Looked up from germline, CDR1 is SGHTA and CDR2 is FQGNSA. CDR3 amino acids: CASSPPDGGEQYF. The DNA of the CDR3 is TGTGCCAGCAGCCCCCCCGACGGGGGCGAGCAGTACTTC.

The chain has TRBV27 and TRBJ2-7, with unresolved D. This CDR3 is built from 13 residues. Germline V CDR1 and CDR2: MNHEY, SMNVEV (reference sequence). The V gene lost 3 bases and the J gene lost 3 bases, with 9 bases spanning the gap. CDR3 sequence reads: CASSFGRFYEQYF. CDR3 DNA sequence: TGTGCCAGCAGTTTTGGGCGGTTCTACGAGCAGTACTTC.

This chain joins TRBV18 and TRBJ2-1, with D hard to call. Trimming took off 3 bases at V and 4 bases at J, with 7 bases between the two ends. This CDR3 spans 13 amino acids. Germline assignment: CDR1 KGHSH and CDR2 LQKENI. This CDR3 reads CASSPWPYNEQFF. CDR3 DNA sequence: TGTGCCAGCTCACCGTGGCCGTACAATGAGCAGTTCTTC. The variable domain in full, completed from reference TRBV18 and TRBJ2-1, reads NAGVMQNPRHLVRRRGQEARLRCSPMKGHSHVYWYRQLPEEGLKFMVYLQKENIIDESGMPKERFSAEFPKEGPSILRIQQVVRGDSAAYFCASSPWPYNEQFFGPGTRLTVL.

The chain is built from TRBV2 and TRBJ2-7; D may correspond to TRBD1 or TRBD2 (5 bases each). Trimming removed 5 bases at V and 9 bases at J, with 17 bases between. The CDR3 extends over 13 amino acids. Germline loops: CDR1 SNHLY, CDR2 FYNNEI. The CDR3 is CASSLTPWGWQYF. CDR3 coding DNA: TGTGCCAGCAGTCTAACTCCTTGGGGGTGGCAGTACTTC.

The chain uses TRBV29-1 and TRBJ2-2; TRBD2 is a possible D gene (6 bases). The CDR3 sequence is 14 residues long. V gave up 0 bases and J gave up 5 bases, with 10 bases separating them. Germline V gene lookup returns CDR1 SQVTM and CDR2 ANQGSEA. The DNA for the CDR3 is TGCAGCGTTGAAGAAAGGGACTCGACCGGGGAGCTGTTTTTT. This gives the protein CSVEERDSTGELFF.

The chain links TRBV20-1 to TRBJ2-7; TRBD2 is a possible D gene (5 bases). This CDR3 comprises 15 residues. CDR1 is DFQATT and CDR2 is SNEGSKA in the germline V gene (reference sequence). Trimming shortened V by 3 bases and J by 0 bases, and 15 bases separated the two germline ends. The CDR3 DNA sequence: TGCAGTGCTAGCTGGACCGGGGTAAGCTCCTACGAGCAGTACTTC. This codes for CSASWTGVSSYEQYF.

The chain links TRBV27 to TRBJ1-4; D call uncertain. This CDR3 spans 12 amino acids. Germline CDR1 is MNHEY and CDR2 is SMNVEV (reference sequence). Trimming shortened V by 8 bases and J by 6 bases, and 10 bases separated the two germline ends. The CDR3 loop reads CASGHPYEKLFF. The CDR3 nucleotides read TGTGCCAGCGGCCACCCCTATGAAAAACTGTTTTTT.

The chain recombines TRBV15 with TRBJ2-3; 9 nucleotides match TRBD2. Germline V gene lookup returns CDR1 LNHNV and CDR2 YYDKDF (reference sequence). The CDR3 covers 16 residues. V was clipped by 0 bases and J by 5 bases; unmatched bases: 6. DNA for the CDR3: TGTGCCACCAGCAGAGATCGCCTAGCGGGGTTAGATACGCAGTATTTT. Translated: CATSRDRLAGLDTQYF.

This clonotype has only a few counts. This chain connects TRBV4-3 to TRBJ1-3; D is possibly TRBD1 (5 bases). CDR1 and CDR2 (germline): LGHNA, YSLEER. This CDR3 is built from 16 residues. Trimming shortened V by 0 bases and J by 2 bases, and 11 bases separated the two germline ends. The CDR3 region has the DNA TGCGCCAGCAGCCAAGATAGACAGATCGCTGGAAACACCATATATTTT. Residues: CASSQDRQIAGNTIYF.

This clonotype was detected only a few times. The V call is TRBV5-4, the J call TRBJ2-1, with 9 positions matching TRBD2. Germline CDR1 reads SGHNT; CDR2 reads YYREEE (reference sequence). The junction had 7 bases not matched to a gene; V was cut back by 4 bases and J by 5 bases. The CDR3 is 15 residues long. The CDR3 loop is CASSTRLAENNEQFF. The CDR3 bases are TGTGCCAGCAGCACGCGACTAGCGGAAAACAATGAGCAGTTCTTC.

The V gene is TRBV7-2, the J gene TRBJ2-2; 9 bases match TRBD2. V was clipped by 7 bases and J by 4 bases; unmatched bases: 10. This CDR3 is built from 16 residues. The germline CDR1 and CDR2 sequences are SGHTA and FQGNSA. The chain's CDR3 is CASTKSLAGSTGELFF. In DNA, the CDR3 is TGTGCCAGCACCAAATCGCTAGCGGGATCCACCGGGGAGCTGTTTTTT.